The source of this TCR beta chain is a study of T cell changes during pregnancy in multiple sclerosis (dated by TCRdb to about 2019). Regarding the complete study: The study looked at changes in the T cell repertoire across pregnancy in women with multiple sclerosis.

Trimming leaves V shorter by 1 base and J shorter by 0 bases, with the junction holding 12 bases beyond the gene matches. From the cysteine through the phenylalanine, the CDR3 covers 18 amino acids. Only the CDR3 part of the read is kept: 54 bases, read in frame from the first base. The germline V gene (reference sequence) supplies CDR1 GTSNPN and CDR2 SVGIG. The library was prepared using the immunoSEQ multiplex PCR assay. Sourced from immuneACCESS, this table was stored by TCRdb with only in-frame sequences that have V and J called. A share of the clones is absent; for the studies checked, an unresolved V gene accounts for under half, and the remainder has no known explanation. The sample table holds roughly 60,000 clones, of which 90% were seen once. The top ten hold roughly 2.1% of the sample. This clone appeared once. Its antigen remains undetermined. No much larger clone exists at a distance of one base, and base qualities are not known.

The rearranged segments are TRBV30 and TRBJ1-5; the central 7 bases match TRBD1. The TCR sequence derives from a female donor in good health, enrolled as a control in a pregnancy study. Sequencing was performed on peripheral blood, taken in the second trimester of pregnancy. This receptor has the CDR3 CAWSAIRGQSYSNQPQHF. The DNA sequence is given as TGTGCCTGGAGTGCCATACGGGGACAGTCCTATAGCAATCAGCCCCAGCATTTT.